A single sample is the source of the 14 T cell receptor beta chains below, sequenced in a study of Ad26.COV2.S vaccination and SARS-CoV-2 variants (dated by TCRdb to about 2021). The sample's treatment or condition, from its label and the paper: some 19 received Ad26.COV2.S at low or high dose, single or two shots; a few received placebo; per-sample allocation not given. Repertoires of vaccine and placebo recipients were sequenced from samples taken on day 63 after the first injection. Library preparation used the immunoSEQ multiplex PCR assay. TCRdb holds this immuneACCESS table with in-frame rearrangements only. Some clones are missing; in checked studies, unresolved V genes explain under half, and the rest has no known cause. The sample table records about 350,000 clones; about 87% of these occur just once. Of the sample, around 6.4% falls within the top ten clones. This material consisted of peripheral blood, taken in a trial of Ad26.COV2.S vaccine versus placebo. These receptors all come from a person between 18 and 65 years old who received the Ad26.COV2.S COVID-19 vaccine or a placebo.

The chain has TRBV12-3 or TRBV12-4 and TRBJ2-3; D remains unclear. Trimming removed 5 bases from V and 2 bases from J, with 5 bases in between. The CDR3 is made up of 12 amino acids. The CDR3 sequence: CASSPDTDTQYF. Written as DNA, the CDR3 is TGTGCCAGCAGTCCAGACACAGATACGCAGTATTTT.

V and J are TRBV9 and TRBJ2-1; D assignment may be TRBD1 or TRBD2 (6 bases each). Trimming pared 3 bases from V and 4 bases from J, leaving 20 bases between. The CDR3 runs to 17 residues. Per germline, CDR1 SGDLS and CDR2 YYNGEE. CDR3 region: CASSGSNGGRRYNEQFF. The CDR3 DNA follows: TGTGCCAGCAGCGGGTCTAACGGGGGCCGTAGGTACAATGAGCAGTTCTTC.

The DNA for the CDR3 is TGTGCCAGCAGTGCGGACAGGGGGCGTCAGCCCCAGCATTTT. This encodes CASSADRGRQPQHF. The chain has TRBV2 and TRBJ1-5; the match to TRBD1 covers 11 bases. The CDR3 has 14 amino acids. CDR1 is SNHLY and CDR2 is FYNNEI in the germline V gene. J was trimmed by 6 bases and V by 4 bases; bases with no gene match: 2.

The V and J genes are TRBV4-2 and TRBJ2-7; the D is unclear. The ends were cut back, 0 bases at V and 3 bases at J, with 6 bases in the middle. CDR3 size: 13 residues. Germline assignment: CDR1 LGHNA and CDR2 YNFKEQ. In DNA form, the CDR3 reads TGTGCCAGCAGCCAAGATGGGCTCTACGAGCAGTACTTC. Protein sequence: CASSQDGLYEQYF.

The chain carries TRBV10-3 and TRBJ2-7, with D unclear. This CDR3 comprises 13 residues. CDR1 is ENHRY, CDR2 SYGVKD, per germline. Deletions cut 0 bases from V and 3 bases from J, with 6 bases between. CDR3 residues: CAISESVVYEQYF. The DNA of the CDR3 is TGTGCCATCAGTGAGTCTGTCGTCTACGAGCAGTACTTC.

CDR3 residues: CASSQYSDKSPLHF. Written as DNA, the CDR3 is TGTGCCAGCAGCCAATACAGCGACAAATCACCCCTCCACTTT. This rearrangement joins TRBV3-1 (or the pseudogene TRBV3-2) to TRBJ1-6; D is unresolved. Trimming left V 2 bases short and J 10 bases short, with 12 bases between. CDR3 length equals 14 residues. The germline V gene encodes CDR1 LGHDT and CDR2 YNNKEL (reference sequence).

The chain has TRBV6-2 or TRBV6-3 and TRBJ2-1; no definite D call. CDR1 is MNHEY, CDR2 SVGEGT, per germline. The length of the CDR3 is 13 residues. V shed 6 bases and J shed 2 bases, with 8 bases lying between them. DNA of the CDR3: TGTGCCAGCAGCTATTTGACCTACAATGAGCAGTTCTTC. Residues: CASSYLTYNEQFF.

This chain connects TRBV5-8 to TRBJ2-1; 7 positions agree with TRBD2. V dropped 0 bases and J dropped 8; count of bases not matched to a gene: 5. Germline CDR1 is SGHTS and CDR2 is YDEGEE. This CDR3 spans 14 amino acids. The CDR3 coding sequence is TGTGCCAGCAGCTTGGTAGGACTAGGCGATGAGCAGTTCTTC. It is translated as CASSLVGLGDEQFF.

The chain carries TRBV30 and TRBJ1-1; the D gene is possibly TRBD1 (5 bases). This CDR3 has 13 amino acids. Trimming removed 8 bases from V and 0 bases from J, with 13 bases in between. CDR1 and CDR2 (germline): GTSNPN, SVGIG (reference sequence). The CDR3, as DNA: TGTGCCGTCAATCAACAGGTGAACACTGAAGCTTTCTTT. Translated: CAVNQQVNTEAFF.

The J gene is TRBJ1-1, the V gene TRBV29-1, with TRBD1 as a possible D gene (6 bases). Germline lookup yields CDR1 SQVTM and CDR2 ANQGSEA. This CDR3 comprises 11 residues. The chain's CDR3 is CRVGGNTEAFF. In DNA, the CDR3 is TGCAGAGTAGGGGGGAACACTGAAGCTTTCTTT.

This clone has a single count. The genes are TRBV2 and TRBJ2-4; the D is unclear. Germline CDR1 is SNHLY and CDR2 is FYNNEI. CDR3 length: 14 amino acids. Trimming stripped 7 bases from V and 0 bases from J, with 10 bases between. CDR3 sequence reads: CASTDVIAKNIQYF. In DNA, the CDR3 is TGTGCCAGCACGGATGTTATAGCCAAAAACATTCAGTACTTC.

The chain carries TRBV5-6 and TRBJ2-7; the D is unclear. V lost 4 bases and J lost 3, with 8 bases in between. The germline V gene encodes CDR1 SGHDT and CDR2 YYEEEE. The length of the CDR3 is 12 residues. CDR3 DNA sequence: TGTGCCAGCAGCAGTAACAGCTACGAGCAGTACTTC. Translated, it gives CASSSNSYEQYF.

The chain uses TRBV4-3 and TRBJ2-5, with TRBD1 as a possible D gene (8 bases). V was cut by 5 bases and J by 4 bases, with 23 bases left in between. Per the germline V gene, CDR1 is LGHNA and CDR2 is YSLEER. This CDR3 comprises 17 residues. Written as DNA, the CDR3 is TGCGCCAGCAGCGAAAGGGCACAGGGGGGGTTACGAGAGACCCAGTACTTC. Residues: CASSERAQGGLRETQYF.

The chain is built from TRBV12-3 or TRBV12-4 and TRBJ2-7, with 8 bases identical to TRBD1. After removal of 3 bases from V and 6 bases from J, the junction contained 4 bases not matched to a gene. CDR3 length: 13 residues. In nucleotides, the CDR3 is TGTGCCAGCAGTTTGGGACAGGACGCCGAGCAGTACTTC. As protein: CASSLGQDAEQYF.